The 32 T cell receptor beta chains listed next were all sequenced from one sample in a study of cytomegalovirus exposure and HLA in healthy donors. It was with 60 Vbeta and 13 Jbeta primers that the PCR ran. The assay was immunoSEQ multiplex PCR, and TCRdb's table has in-frame clones only and misses some. Of roughly 110,000 clones listed, about three quarters are singletons. The sequenced sample consisted of PBMCs. Receptors originate from a man under 40 in good health and CMV-seronegative.

The V call is TRBV15, the J call TRBJ1-5; no firm D call. Germline V gene lookup returns CDR1 LNHNV and CDR2 YYDKDF (reference sequence). There are 16 residues in the CDR3. V gave up 0 bases and J gave up 1 base, with 10 bases separating them. CDR3 DNA sequence: TGTGCCACCAGCAGAGATCGAGCGGTGAGCAATCAGCCCCAGCATTTT. As protein: CATSRDRAVSNQPQHF.

The chain has TRBV19 and TRBJ1-6; D is undetermined. The CDR3 consists of 13 residues. Trimming took off 7 bases at V and 9 bases at J, with 13 bases between the two ends. Germline CDR1 is LNHDA and CDR2 is SQIVND (reference sequence). The chain's CDR3 is CASNDWVGSPLHF. CDR3 sequence (DNA): TGTGCCAGTAACGACTGGGTGGGTTCACCCCTCCACTTT.

The chain is built from TRBV28 and TRBJ1-1; no firm D call. CDR1 is MDHEN, CDR2 SYDVKM, per germline. The V gene lost 2 bases and the J gene lost 10 bases, with 11 bases spanning the gap. The CDR3 is 12 residues long. As DNA, the CDR3 is TGTGCCAGCAGTTTACTTGGGCGGGGAGCTTTCTTT. It yields the protein CASSLLGRGAFF.

J is TRBJ2-3 and V is TRBV11-2, with a tentative D call TRBD2 (7 bases). The CDR3 has 16 residues. V dropped 5 bases and J dropped 0 bases, with 15 bases sitting between them. The germline V gene encodes CDR1 SGHAT and CDR2 FQNNGV. The chain's CDR3 is CASSGGGLTSTDTQYF. CDR3 DNA: TGTGCCAGCAGCGGGGGGGGGCTGACTAGCACAGATACGCAGTATTTT.

With regard to this clone: Relative to the germline gene, one junction end is altered; a read error may explain this. V is TRBV5-1 and J is TRBJ2-5; 7 bases map to TRBD1. The V gene's germline CDR1 is SGHRS and CDR2 YFSETQ. The CDR3 contains 13 residues. The CDR3 DNA reads as TGCGCCAGCAGCTTCAGGACAGGCGAGATCCAGTACTTC. Its protein is CASSFRTGEIQYF. Filled out from reference TRBV5-1 and TRBJ2-5, the complete variable domain reads KAGVTQTPRYLIKTRGQQVTLSCSPISGHRSVSWYQQTPGQGLQFLFEYFSETQRNKGNFPGRFSGRQFSNSRSEMNVSTLELGDSALYLCASSFRTGEIQYFGPGTRLLVL.

The chain is built from TRBV2 and TRBJ1-5; TRBD1 agrees at 7 bases. CDR1 is SNHLY and CDR2 is FYNNEI in the germline V gene. After removal of 6 bases from V and 6 bases from J, the junction contained 8 bases not matched to a gene. The CDR3 runs to 14 residues. The DNA for the CDR3 is TGTGCCAGCAGCTATGGACAGGTCAGTCAGCCCCAGCATTTT. Translated: CASSYGQVSQPQHF.

The gene calls are TRBV19 and TRBJ2-7; 7 positions match TRBD1. J lost 0 bases, V lost 7 bases, and 6 bases had no gene match. The CDR3 extends over 14 amino acids. Germline V gene data show CDR1 as LNHDA and CDR2 as SQIVND (reference sequence). In DNA, the CDR3 is TGTGCCAGTACCCCGACAGGGACCTCCTACGAGCAGTACTTC. Translating gives CASTPTGTSYEQYF.

The table lists this clone with a count of one. The chain links TRBV19 to TRBJ2-2; maybe TRBD2 (5 bases). The CDR3 extends over 14 amino acids. The germline V gene has CDR1 LNHDA and CDR2 SQIVND (reference sequence). V dropped 9 bases and J dropped 5 bases, with 16 bases sitting between them. CDR3 region: CASKIRDPTGELFF. CDR3 bases: TGTGCCAGCAAAATACGGGATCCTACCGGGGAGCTGTTTTTT. The full variable domain, its missing parts supplied by reference TRBV19 and TRBJ2-2, is DGGITQSPKYLFRKEGQNVTLSCEQNLNHDAMYWYRQDPGQGLRLIYYSQIVNDFQKGDIAEGYSVSREKKESFPLTVTSAQKNPTAFYLCASKIRDPTGELFFGEGSRLTVL.

The chain has TRBV9 and TRBJ2-5; unclear D gene. CDR1 and CDR2 from the germline V gene are SGDLS and YYNGEE. CDR3 length: 15 residues. The V end was cut by 0 bases, the J end by 4 bases, with 13 bases between. DNA of the CDR3: TGTGCCAGCAGCGTAGCAAACAACCCGGGAGAGACCCAGTACTTC. Its protein product is CASSVANNPGETQYF.

The V gene is TRBV19, the J gene TRBJ1-6, with 9 nucleotides matching TRBD1. From germline, CDR1 is LNHDA and CDR2 SQIVND (reference sequence). With V trimmed by 5 bases and J by 7 bases, 9 bases remained unmatched. The CDR3 runs 16 residues. Written as DNA, the CDR3 is TGTGCCAGTAGTCCTACGGGACAGGGTGTAAATTCACCCCTCCACTTT. Protein sequence: CASSPTGQGVNSPLHF.

This clone qualifies as medium-sized. The chain is built from TRBV7-9 and TRBJ2-7; TRBD2 matches 10 bases. Germline-derived CDR1 and CDR2 are SEHNR and FQNEAQ (reference sequence). This CDR3 comprises 16 residues. J lost 2 bases, V lost 5 bases, and 9 bases had no gene match. DNA for the CDR3: TGTGCCAGCAGCCCCCGAGAAGCGGGAGGGGCCTACGAGCAGTACTTC. Translation: CASSPREAGGAYEQYF.

This clone came up a few times. The V and J genes are TRBV11-2 and TRBJ1-6; D might be TRBD1 (6 bases). The V gene lost 5 bases and the J gene lost 10 bases, with 15 bases spanning the gap. Per the germline V gene, CDR1 is SGHAT and CDR2 is FQNNGV. The CDR3 is 14 amino acids. Here the CDR3 reads CASSPAPGDSPLHF. Here the CDR3 DNA reads TGTGCCAGCAGCCCCGCTCCAGGGGACTCACCCCTCCACTTT.

The chain joins TRBV5-1 to TRBJ2-7, with no clear D. V lost 0 bases and J 6 bases, leaving 13 bases between the germline ends. CDR3 length equals 14 residues. CDR1 SGHRS and CDR2 YFSETQ come from the germline V gene. CDR3 amino acids: CASSLAAGPREQYF. DNA for the CDR3: TGCGCCAGCAGCTTGGCCGCAGGCCCCCGCGAGCAGTACTTC.

The chain has TRBV28 and TRBJ2-7; D is undetermined. CDR1 and CDR2 from the germline V gene are MDHEN and SYDVKM. Trimming shortened V by 2 bases and J by 6 bases, and 8 bases separated the two germline ends. CDR3 length: 12 amino acids. The CDR3 sequence is CASSLNPGEQYF. The CDR3, as DNA: TGTGCCAGCAGTTTAAACCCGGGCGAGCAGTACTTC.

V and J are TRBV6-5 and TRBJ1-2; the match to TRBD1 covers 9 bases. The CDR3 sequence is 13 residues long. Unmatched junction bases numbered 4, after V lost 6 bases and J lost 5 bases. Germline V lookup: CDR1 MNHEY, CDR2 SVGAGI. The CDR3 nucleotides are TGTGCCAGCAGACGGACAGGGGAGTATGGCTACACCTTC. This translates into CASRRTGEYGYTF.

The chain is built from TRBV7-9 and TRBJ2-7, with D possibly being TRBD1 (6 bases). V was shortened by 1 base and J by 7 bases, with 20 bases between the two germline ends. CDR1 and CDR2 from the germline V gene are SEHNR and FQNEAQ (reference sequence). The CDR3 covers 16 residues. This CDR3 is CASSLVTQGPHWEQYF. The CDR3 DNA follows: TGTGCCAGCAGCTTAGTCACCCAGGGGCCCCATTGGGAGCAGTACTTC.

In DNA, the CDR3 is TGTGCCAGTAGTATAGATACTCAGGGGATTTATGGCTACACCTTC. The encoded protein is CASSIDTQGIYGYTF. The chain employs TRBV19 and TRBJ1-2; D possibly corresponds to TRBD1 (6 bases). This CDR3 is built from 15 residues. Trimming took 0 bases from V and 5 from J, leaving 13 bases between them. Germline CDR1 is LNHDA and CDR2 is SQIVND (reference sequence).

The gene calls are TRBV13 and TRBJ2-7; possibly TRBD1 for D (6 bases). V lost 5 bases to trimming and J lost 2 bases, with 13 bases between them. Germline CDR1 PRHDT, CDR2 FYEKMQ (reference sequence). The CDR3 contains 14 residues. The CDR3 DNA sequence: TGTGCCAGCAGCCTCTTTCACAGGGCCTACGAGCAGTACTTC. The encoded protein is CASSLFHRAYEQYF.

The V and J genes are TRBV5-1 and TRBJ2-5; TRBD1 matches at 7 bases. The CDR3 spans 14 residues. V lost 3 bases, J lost 3 bases, and 5 bases stayed unmatched. Germline CDR1 is SGHRS and CDR2 is YFSETQ. The CDR3 here is CASSSGTAKETQYF. The CDR3 nucleotides read TGCGCCAGCAGCTCAGGGACAGCGAAAGAGACCCAGTACTTC.

CDR3 nucleotides: TGTGCCAGCAGCTTAGTGGTGGAACAGGCATTATATGGCTACACCTTC. This sequence encodes CASSLVVEQALYGYTF. The chain carries TRBV7-9 and TRBJ1-2; D possibly corresponds to TRBD1 (5 bases). Trimming took 1 base from V and 5 from J, leaving 17 bases between them. The CDR3 covers 16 residues. Germline CDR1 and CDR2: SEHNR and FQNEAQ (reference sequence).

The chain combines TRBV7-3 with TRBJ2-3, with 7 bases that match TRBD2. CDR1 is SGHTA and CDR2 is FQGTGA in the germline V gene. With 2 bases clipped from V and 5 bases from J, the junction kept 7 bases outside the gene matches. The CDR3 extends over 15 amino acids. For the CDR3, the DNA is TGTGCCAGCAGCTTATTTTCCAGCGGGGTAGATACGCAGTATTTT. Translating it yields CASSLFSSGVDTQYF.

The rearrangement joins TRBV7-6 to TRBJ1-4; TRBD1 matches 10 bases. The junction had 9 bases not matched to a gene; V was cut back by 6 bases and J by 8 bases. This CDR3 has 15 amino acids. Per germline, CDR1 SGHVS and CDR2 FNYEAQ. CDR3 sequence (DNA): TGTGCCAGCAGTAAAGGGACAGGGGTTGTGGAAAAACTGTTTTTT. Its protein product is CASSKGTGVVEKLFF.

V gene TRBV9 combines with J gene TRBJ1-1; D is unresolved. The germline CDR1 and CDR2 sequences are SGDLS and YYNGEE. V was trimmed by 3 bases and J by 3 bases, leaving 9 bases between them. The CDR3 runs to 13 residues. The CDR3 DNA follows: TGTGCCAGCAGCGATTCTCCGGACACTGAAGCTTTCTTT. It codes for CASSDSPDTEAFF.

This rearrangement joins TRBV10-3 to TRBJ1-5; 8 nucleotides match TRBD1. Germline V gene data show CDR1 as ENHRY and CDR2 as SYGVKD. V gave up 4 bases and J gave up 6 bases; unmatched junction bases: 8. There are 15 residues in the CDR3. The CDR3: CAISANAGGPQPQHF. In DNA, the CDR3 is TGTGCCATCAGTGCCAACGCAGGGGGCCCTCAGCCCCAGCATTTT.

The chain has TRBV9 and TRBJ2-1; weak D call: TRBD1 (5 bases). V lost 4 bases to trimming and J lost 1 base, with 15 bases between them. This CDR3 contains 16 residues. Germline assignment: CDR1 SGDLS and CDR2 YYNGEE. The CDR3 DNA is TGTGCCAGCAGCCCCCGGCAGGGTCTTTCCTACAATGAGCAGTTCTTC. It yields the protein CASSPRQGLSYNEQFF.

The chain has TRBV5-1 and TRBJ2-7, with 12 bases aligning to TRBD2. The CDR3 spans 15 residues. The V gene's germline CDR1 is SGHRS and CDR2 YFSETQ. V shed 4 bases and J 9 bases; nucleotides not matched to a gene: 11. CDR3 region: CASSPSSGREGGQYF. The CDR3 region has the DNA TGCGCCAGCAGCCCTTCTAGCGGGAGGGAGGGCGGGCAGTACTTC.

The chain combines TRBV13 with TRBJ1-1; TRBD1 is a possible D gene (5 bases). Germline lookup yields CDR1 PRHDT and CDR2 FYEKMQ (reference sequence). This CDR3 contains 14 residues. The V gene lost 0 bases and the J gene lost 5 bases, with 10 bases spanning the gap. As DNA, the CDR3 is TGTGCCAGCAGCTTAGGGGGCCGGGGGACTGAAGCTTTCTTT. Translation: CASSLGGRGTEAFF.

As to this clone: Relative to the germline gene, one junction end is altered; a read error may explain this. This chain joins TRBV7-9 and TRBJ1-1; a possible D gene is TRBD1 (6 bases). CDR1 is SEHNR, CDR2 FQNEAQ, per germline (reference sequence). The CDR3 is made up of 13 amino acids. Here the CDR3 reads CSSSQGSNTEAFF. For the CDR3, the DNA is TGTTCCAGCAGCCAGGGGTCGAACACTGAAGCTTTCTTT.

The gene calls are TRBV5-1 and TRBJ2-3, with TRBD2 matching 9 bases. The J segment lost 2 bases and the V segment lost 1 base, leaving 5 bases of the junction unmatched. Germline-derived CDR1 and CDR2 are SGHRS and YFSETQ. This CDR3 comprises 16 residues. The CDR3 DNA follows: TGCGCCAGCAGCTTGAAAGCGGGGGGATCCACAGATACGCAGTATTTT. Encoded protein: CASSLKAGGSTDTQYF.

The chain recombines TRBV7-7 with TRBJ2-5; 11 positions agree with TRBD2. Germline trimming cut 5 bases from V and 5 bases from J; bases unmatched to any gene: 19. Germline lookup yields CDR1 SSHAT and CDR2 FNYEAQ (reference sequence). The CDR3 covers 19 residues. The CDR3 sequence is CASSRRRVAGGPGRETQYF. The CDR3 DNA sequence: TGTGCCAGCAGCCGACGGAGGGTAGCGGGGGGGCCCGGCCGGGAGACCCAGTACTTC.

This sequence joins TRBV11-2 and TRBJ2-7; TRBD2 agrees at 10 bases. CDR3 length: 16 residues. The junction had 9 bases not matched to a gene; V was cut back by 5 bases and J by 2 bases. Germline V CDR1 and CDR2: SGHAT, FQNNGV. Here the CDR3 DNA reads TGTGCCAGCAGCCCTTCCCTAGCGGGGGAAACCTACGAGCAGTACTTC. Protein product: CASSPSLAGETYEQYF. Complete variable domain (other parts from reference TRBV11-2 and TRBJ2-7): EAGVAQSPRYKIIEKRQSVAFWCNPISGHATLYWYQQILGQGPKLLIQFQNNGVVDDSQLPKDRFSAERLKGVDSTLKIQPAKLEDSAVYLCASSPSLAGETYEQYFGPGTRLTVT.

The chain couples TRBV5-1 to TRBJ2-2; D may be TRBD2 (6 bases). V lost 4 bases and J 6 bases, leaving 13 bases between the germline ends. This CDR3 comprises 14 residues. CDR1 and CDR2 from the germline V gene are SGHRS and YFSETQ. The CDR3 here is CASSPGVLSGELFF. As DNA, the CDR3 is TGCGCCAGCAGCCCGGGGGTTCTCTCCGGGGAGCTGTTTTTT.